One T cell receptor (beta chain) is described in this entry. Documented time point: before trial treatment. Both TCRalpha and TCRbeta chains were reverse transcribed with V-gene-specific primers. With a V-primer adapter and a constant-region primer, TCRs were amplified for roughly 21 PCR cycles. With in vitro transcription, the isolated mRNA was amplified. TCRdb reanalysed the reads using MiXCR and keeps one entry per CDR3 protein. This sample has around 64,000 distinct CDR3 sequences, with around a quarter found just once. These data belong to a study of low-dose radiotherapy and immunotherapy resistance in tumors. CDR1 SQVTM and CDR2 ANQGSEA come from the germline V gene. The CDR3 has 11 residues. The V and J ends lost 6 bases and 3 bases respectively, with 9 bases between them.

V is TRBV29-1 and J is TRBJ2-7; D remains unclear. The origin of this receptor is a male donor with rectosigmoid adenocarcinoma. This specimen was PBMCs, taken before treatment. The CDR3 DNA reads TGCAGCGTAGACCTGGGCTACGAGCAGTACTTC. As protein: CSVDLGYEQYF.